The present T cell receptor beta chain was sequenced within a study of patients and donors after allogeneic stem cell transplantation. This CDR3 has 14 amino acids. V lost 1 base, J lost 5 bases, and 11 bases lay in between. Germline assignment: CDR1 KGHSH and CDR2 LQKENI. One entry per CDR3 protein, called by TCRdb with MiXCR from the RT-PCR reads. The sample consists of around 240,000 distinct CDR3 sequences, 13% to 15% of them appearing once. The clonotype originates from a human donor who was either an allogeneic HSCT recipient or a stem cell or donor lymphocyte infusion donor (not recorded which). It is not recorded whose cells these are; they may come from a transplant donor. This chain joins TRBV18 and TRBJ1-1; no firm D call. The specimen sequenced was blood, either unsorted or a sorted T cell fraction (not recorded which). The DNA for the CDR3 is TGTGCCAGCTCACCACAGGGTCTAGGAACTGAAGCTTTCTTT. It yields the protein CASSPQGLGTEAFF. The complete variable domain, with remaining parts taken from reference TRBV18 and TRBJ1-1, reads NAGVMQNPRHLVRRRGQEARLRCSPMKGHSHVYWYRQLPEEGLKFMVYLQKENIIDESGMPKERFSAEFPKEGPSILRIQQVVRGDSAAYFCASSPQGLGTEAFFGQGTRLTVV.